A selection of T cell receptor beta chains follows, all from one sample in a study of beta chain features in type 1 diabetes. Some clones are missing from TCRdb's copy, which holds only in-frame ones; the method was immunoSEQ multiplex PCR. The table has about 250,000 clones, approximately 14% seen once. What was sequenced was naive CD4+ T cells from blood. These receptors came from a woman in her 40s in good health. CDR3s include the opening cysteine and the closing phenylalanine or tryptophan. Each record gives: clone size, V gene, CDR3 length, J gene, D gene, CDR3 DNA, CDR3 protein. D genes are given only for firm matches. Rows may omit the clone size; those that give it use once, few, many or a size class.

>-|TRBV4-2|15|TRBJ2-5|-
TGTGCCAGCAGCCAAGATAGGGCGGGACAAGAGACCCAGTACTTC
CASSQDRAGQETQYF
>few|TRBV12-5|15|TRBJ2-3|TRBD2
TGTGCTAGTGGACTGACTAGCGGGGTCCCAGATACGCAGTATTTT
CASGLTSGVPDTQYF
>few|TRBV5-1|15|TRBJ2-1|TRBD2
TGCGCCAGCAGCTATGAGCGGGGGTCGTACAATGAGCAGTTCTTC
CASSYERGSYNEQFF
>-|TRBV5-6|17|TRBJ2-6|TRBD1
TGTGCCAGCAGCATCTGGGACAGATTCTCTGGGGCCAACGTCCTGACTTTC
CASSIWDRFSGANVLTF
>few|TRBV2|15|TRBJ2-1|-
TGTGCCAGCAGTGAACAGACAGCCTCCTACAATGAGCAGTTCTTC
CASSEQTASYNEQFF
>-|TRBV6-5|15|TRBJ2-7|-
TGTGCCAGCAGTAGCCGCACAGGGACGAGCTACGAGCAGTACTTC
CASSSRTGTSYEQYF
>few|TRBV9|13|TRBJ2-2|-
TGTGCCAGCAGCGTAGGTCCCTCGGGGGAGCTGTTTTTT
CASSVGPSGELFF
>-|TRBV6-5|15|TRBJ2-5|TRBD2
TGTGCCAGCAGCTCGGGACTAGCGGCCATAGAGACCCAGTACTTC
CASSSGLAAIETQYF
>few|TRBV2|16|TRBJ1-4|-
TGTGCCAGCAGTGACAGACCAGGGACAACTAATGAAAAACTGTTTTTT
CASSDRPGTTNEKLFF
>few|TRBV4-1|13|TRBJ2-5|-
TGCGCCAGCAGCCAAGGAGCGGTGGAGACCCAGTACTTC
CASSQGAVETQYF
>-|TRBV14|14|TRBJ2-4|TRBD1
TGTGCCAGCAGCCAGAGGACAGGGAGAAACATTCAGTACTTC
CASSQRTGRNIQYF
>few|TRBV15|17|TRBJ2-5|TRBD2
TGTGCCACCAGCAGAGGTGGAACTAGCGGGGGCCAAGAGACCCAGTACTTC
CATSRGGTSGGQETQYF
>few|TRBV11-2|10|TRBJ2-1|-
TGTGCCACCATGGGTCCAGGCGAGTTCTTC
CATMGPGEFF
>once|TRBV7-9|17|TRBJ2-1|TRBD1
TGTGCCAGCAGCTTATATAAGACAGGGGGAACTGACAATGAGCAGTTCTTC
CASSLYKTGGTDNEQFF
>few|TRBV19|13|TRBJ2-1|-
TGTGCCAGTAGTAAGGGAGGTGGCAATGAGCAGTTCTTC
CASSKGGGNEQFF
>-|TRBV10-2|15|TRBJ1-4|-
TGCGCCAGCAGGATGACAGCCGCAACTAATGAAAAACTGTTTTTT
CASRMTAATNEKLFF
>-|TRBV18|14|TRBJ1-1|-
TGTGCCAGCTCATATACGAGGGTGGGCACTGAAGCTTTCTTT
CASSYTRVGTEAFF
>-|TRBV29-1|14|TRBJ2-2|-
TGCAGCGTTAGGAACTACCAGAACACCGGGGAGCTGTTTTTT
CSVRNYQNTGELFF
>few|TRBV21-1|14|TRBJ2-7|-
TGTGCCAGCAGCAAAGGGCGGGGTACCTACGAGCAGTACTTC
CASSKGRGTYEQYF
>-|TRBV6-5|12|TRBJ1-1|-
TGTGCCAGCAGGACAACTGGAGGAGAAGCTTTCTTT
CASRTTGGEAFF
>-|TRBV27|13|TRBJ1-2|-
TGTGCCAGCCGCCCCAACAGGGATGGTGGCTACACCTTC
CASRPNRDGGYTF
>-|TRBV18|15|TRBJ1-1|-
TGTGCCAGCTCACCACCCGCAGGGTGGAACACTGAAGCTTTCTTT
CASSPPAGWNTEAFF
>few|TRBV6-6|13|TRBJ1-1|-
TGTGCCAGCAGTCTTAAGACAGTCACTGAAGCTTTCTTT
CASSLKTVTEAFF
>-|TRBV2|14|TRBJ2-1|-
TGTGCCAGCAGTGACAGGGGCGGCTACAATGAGCAGTTCTTC
CASSDRGGYNEQFF
>-|TRBV19|15|TRBJ1-2|TRBD1
TGTGCCAGTACCCCTGTTACGAACAGGGGATATGGCTACACCTTC
CASTPVTNRGYGYTF
>few|TRBV7-9|14|TRBJ1-6|TRBD1
TGTGCCAGCAGCTTAGACAGGGGACATTCACCCCTCCACTTT
CASSLDRGHSPLHF
>-|TRBV11-2|19|TRBJ2-2|TRBD2
TGTGCCAGCAGCCTCCTCGGCCTAGCGGTCTTCGCGAACACCGGGGAGCTGTTTTTT
CASSLLGLAVFANTGELFF
>few|TRBV4-3|17|TRBJ2-1|TRBD2
TGCGCCAGCAGCCAAGATCGCGGCGTGACTAGCAGCGATGAGCAGTTCTTC
CASSQDRGVTSSDEQFF
>few|TRBV9|14|TRBJ1-3|-
TGTGCCAGCAGCGTAGGGGCCTCTGGAAACACCATATATTTT
CASSVGASGNTIYF
>few|TRBV19|13|TRBJ1-1|TRBD1
TGTGCCAGTAGTATAGGGGACAGGGGGCATGCTTTCTTT
CASSIGDRGHAFF
>-|TRBV25-1|16|TRBJ1-1|TRBD1
TGTGCCAGCAGGAGCCGGGACAGGGGGCGAAAGACTGAAGCTTTCTTT
CASRSRDRGRKTEAFF
>few|TRBV10-3|14|TRBJ2-3|-
TGTGCCATCAGTCGAGCAGGGGTTGGAGATACGCAGTATTTT
CAISRAGVGDTQYF
>few|TRBV7-2|15|TRBJ1-4|-
TGTGCCAGCAGCTATACAGGGACAACTAATGAAAAACTGTTTTTT
CASSYTGTTNEKLFF
>-|TRBV18|13|TRBJ2-1|-
TGTGCCAGCTCACTAAACAGGGAGGGTGAGCAGTTCTTC
CASSLNREGEQFF
>few|TRBV19|9|TRBJ1-5|-
TGTGCCAGTAGTACTCTCGGGTATTTT
CASSTLGYF
>-|TRBV7-9|13|TRBJ2-1|-
TGTGCCAGCAGGGGGGCTGGTGGGGTTGAGCAGTTCTTC
CASRGAGGVEQFF
>-|TRBV7-2|17|TRBJ1-6|-
TGTGCCAGCAGCCCCCGGGGGAGGGGCCGATTCAATTCACCCCTCCACTTT
CASSPRGRGRFNSPLHF
>once|TRBV18|14|TRBJ2-7|-
TGTGCCAGCTCACCGGGTATGTGGGAGGAAGGGCAGTACTTC
CASSPGMWEEGQYF
>-|TRBV7-2|15|TRBJ2-7|TRBD2
TGTGCCAGCAGCGGCGGGACTAGCGGGAGTATCGAGCAGTACTTC
CASSGGTSGSIEQYF
>-|TRBV5-1|14|TRBJ1-2|-
TGCGCCAGCAGCTTGGACCCCCGGGACTATGGCTACACCTTC
CASSLDPRDYGYTF
>few|TRBV7-2|15|TRBJ1-1|-
TGTGCCAGCAGCTTATCGGACAGTTTGAACACTGAAGCTTTCTTT
CASSLSDSLNTEAFF
>many|TRBV29-1|10|TRBJ2-3|-
TGCAGCGCCGGCACAGATACGCAGTATTTT
CSAGTDTQYF
>-|TRBV6-6|14|TRBJ1-1|-
TGTGCCTGGTTTGGCGGGTTTACGGACACTGAAGCTTTCTTT
CAWFGGFTDTEAFF
>few|TRBV5-1|17|TRBJ2-6|-
TGCGCCAGCAGCTTGGGGATCGGGATCCCTGGGGCCAACGTCCTGACTTTC
CASSLGIGIPGANVLTF
>-|TRBV7-2|19|TRBJ2-4|TRBD1
TGTGCCAGCAGCGCCAGACTTCTCGACAGGGAAGAAAATCGTAACATTCAGTACTTC
CASSARLLDREENRNIQYF
>-|TRBV7-2|12|TRBJ2-7|-
TGTGCCAGCAGCACTTACCTCTACGAGCAGTACTTC
CASSTYLYEQYF
>few|TRBV29-1|11|TRBJ1-2|-
TGCAGCGTCGTTATTAACTATGGCTACACCTTC
CSVVINYGYTF
>-|TRBV6-1|11|TRBJ2-7|-
TGTGCCAGCAGTGATAATCGGGGGCAGTACTTC
CASSDNRGQYF
>-|TRBV18|15|TRBJ2-3|TRBD2
TGTGCCAGCTCACCACCTGGCGGGGGGACGGATACGCAGTATTTT
CASSPPGGGTDTQYF
>-|TRBV7-2|15|TRBJ2-3|-
TGTGCCAGCAGCTTAGCGGGGCGGGGCCCAGATACGCAGTATTTT
CASSLAGRGPDTQYF
>few|TRBV2|12|TRBJ2-4|TRBD2
TGTGCCTGCCGGGAGGGAGGGGTCATTCAGTACTTC
CACREGGVIQYF
>few|TRBV6-1|15|TRBJ2-7|TRBD2
TGTGCCAGCAGTGAACAACTCCGGGGAGGGCTCGAGCAGTACTTC
CASSEQLRGGLEQYF
>few|TRBV5-1|14|TRBJ2-7|TRBD1
TGCGCCAGTATGCCCGGACAGGGGCCCTACGAGCAGTACTTC
CASMPGQGPYEQYF